This T cell receptor beta chain appears in the sequencing data of a study of patients and donors after allogeneic stem cell transplantation. CDR3 length: 12 amino acids. The ends were cut back, 8 bases at V and 13 bases at J, with 20 bases in the middle. Germline V gene sequence: CDR1 MDHEN, CDR2 SYDVKM. TCRdb independently ran MiXCR on the RT-PCR reads; one entry per CDR3 protein. Of 110,000 or so distinct CDR3 sequences detected, 35% appear once; the ten largest clones hold 27%. The chain employs TRBV28 and TRBJ1-2; possibly TRBD1 for D (5 bases). The sample taken for sequencing was blood, either unsorted or a sorted T cell fraction (not recorded which). This TCR was recovered from a human donor who was either an allogeneic HSCT recipient or a stem cell or donor lymphocyte infusion donor (not recorded which). It is not recorded whose cells these are; they may come from a transplant donor. The CDR3: CASSRDVLGVTF. The CDR3 nucleotides are TGTGCCAGCTCCCGGGACGTCCTTGGCGTCACCTTC.